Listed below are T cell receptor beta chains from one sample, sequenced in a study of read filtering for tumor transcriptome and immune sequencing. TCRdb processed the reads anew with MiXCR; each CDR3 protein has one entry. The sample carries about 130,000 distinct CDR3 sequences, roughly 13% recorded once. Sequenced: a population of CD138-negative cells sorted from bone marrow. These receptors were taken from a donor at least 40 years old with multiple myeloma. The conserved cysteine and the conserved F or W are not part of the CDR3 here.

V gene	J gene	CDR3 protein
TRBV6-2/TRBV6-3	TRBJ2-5	ASRPGTSGQETQY
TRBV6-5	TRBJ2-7	ASSRPRAGSSYEQY
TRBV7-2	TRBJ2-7	ASSETPGYEQY
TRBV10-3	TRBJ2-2	AISRLASNTGELF
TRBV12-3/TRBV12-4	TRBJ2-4	ASRDRVAKNIQY
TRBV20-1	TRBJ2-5	SARQYGETQY
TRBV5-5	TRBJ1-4	ASSLVGREEKLF
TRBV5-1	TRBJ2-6	ASSPYTGGLRGANVLT
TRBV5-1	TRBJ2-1	ASSQTKFYNEQF
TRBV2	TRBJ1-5	ASMEGGSQPQH
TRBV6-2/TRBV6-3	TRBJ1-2	ASSFSSNYGYT
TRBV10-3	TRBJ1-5	AISEAGGGNQPQH
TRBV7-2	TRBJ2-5	ASSLGYGFGETQY
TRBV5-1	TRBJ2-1	ASSETGTPYNEQF
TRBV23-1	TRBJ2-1	ASSQSFQGGNDEQF
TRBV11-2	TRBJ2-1	ASSLSQGGEQF
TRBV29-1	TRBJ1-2	SVDRASYGYT
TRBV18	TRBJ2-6	ASSPWPGGSTGANVLT
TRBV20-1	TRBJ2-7	SAGGASYEQY
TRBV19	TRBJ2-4	ASSGVGSGPSKNIQY
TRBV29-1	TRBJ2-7	SALSPGQGAYEQY
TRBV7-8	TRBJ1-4	ASSPGLREKLF
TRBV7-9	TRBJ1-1	ASSLSGSTEAF
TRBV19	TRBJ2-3	ASSQKDRAVTTDTQY
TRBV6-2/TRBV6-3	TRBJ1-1	ASSYSMTGATEAF